This entry lists 18 T cell receptor beta chains sequenced from one sample in a study of glioma-infiltrating T cells after dendritic cell vaccination. Method: immunoSEQ multiplex PCR; TCRdb's copy keeps in-frame clones and lacks some. The sample shows tens of thousands of clones, about four fifths of them seen only once. The input for sequencing was blood, taken before dendritic cell vaccination. The receptors derive from a human donor with glioblastoma.

CDR3: CAATGDTNTEAFF. The CDR3 DNA is TGTGCCGCTACAGGGGATACGAACACTGAAGCTTTCTTT. This chain connects TRBV30 to TRBJ1-1; 7 nucleotides align to TRBD1. The CDR3 is 13 residues long. Looked up from germline, CDR1 is GTSNPN and CDR2 is SVGIG (reference sequence). The V segment lost 8 bases and the J segment 1 base; nucleotides outside the gene matches: 7.

The V call is TRBV19, the J call TRBJ1-6; 10 positions match TRBD1. The J segment lost 8 bases and the V segment lost 9 bases, leaving 10 bases of the junction unmatched. CDR3 length: 15 amino acids. Germline V lookup: CDR1 LNHDA, CDR2 SQIVND (reference sequence). This CDR3 reads CASRPWDRGDSPLHF. The DNA of the CDR3 is TGTGCCAGCAGACCATGGGACAGGGGAGATTCACCCCTCCACTTT. The full variable domain, its missing parts supplied by reference TRBV19 and TRBJ1-6, is DGGITQSPKYLFRKEGQNVTLSCEQNLNHDAMYWYRQDPGQGLRLIYYSQIVNDFQKGDIAEGYSVSREKKESFPLTVTSAQKNPTAFYLCASRPWDRGDSPLHFGNGTRLTVT.

The chain carries TRBV5-8 and TRBJ2-5; D gene unclear. Trimming left V 3 bases short and J 5 bases short, with 14 bases between. The CDR3 runs to 14 residues. The germline V gene encodes CDR1 SGHTS and CDR2 YDEGEE. For the CDR3, the DNA is TGTGCCAGCAGCTCCGGCCGGAGTTTTGAGACCCAGTACTTC. It specifies CASSSGRSFETQYF.

The chain carries TRBV7-3 and TRBJ2-2; unclear D gene. Germline V lookup: CDR1 SGHTA, CDR2 FQGTGA. CDR3 length: 13 residues. V lost 5 bases and J lost 4, with 8 bases in between. CDR3 in DNA: TGTGCCAGCAGCAAAGAGGTCACCGGGGAGCTGTTTTTT. This sequence encodes CASSKEVTGELFF.

V is TRBV6-6 and J is TRBJ1-6; 9 bases fit TRBD1. This CDR3 spans 13 amino acids. V was pared by 8 bases and J by 10 bases, with 6 bases of the junction left unmatched. In germline, CDR1 is MNHNY, CDR2 SVGAGI (reference sequence). Written as DNA, the CDR3 is TGTGCCAGCGAACAGGGGGCGAACTCACCCCTCCACTTT. Its protein is CASEQGANSPLHF.

The chain joins TRBV10-1 to TRBJ2-2; possibly TRBD1 for D (6 bases). V lost 8 bases and J lost 0, with 7 bases in between. This CDR3 has 13 amino acids. CDR1 and CDR2 from the germline V gene are WNHNN and SYGVQD (reference sequence). The CDR3 nucleotides are TGCGCCAGCTCAGGGGCGAACACCGGGGAGCTGTTTTTT. Its protein product is CASSGANTGELFF.

This clone was detected only once. V and J are TRBV7-3 and TRBJ1-1, with a tentative D call TRBD1 (5 bases). The CDR3 extends over 14 amino acids. CDR1 SGHTA and CDR2 FQGTGA come from the germline V gene. Trimming removed 1 base from V and 9 bases from J, with 15 bases in between. The CDR3, as DNA: TGTGCCAGCAGCTTAATAGGTCGAGCAGGGCAAGCTTTCTTT. It specifies CASSLIGRAGQAFF.

The chain joins TRBV7-2 to TRBJ1-4; TRBD1 aligns across 7 bases. CDR1 is SGHTA, CDR2 FQGNSA, per germline. The junction had 5 bases not matched to a gene; V was cut back by 0 bases and J by 7 bases. The CDR3 extends over 15 amino acids. The CDR3 loop is CASSLAGTDREKLFF. CDR3 in DNA: TGTGCCAGCAGCTTAGCGGGGACAGATCGTGAAAAACTGTTTTTT.

This clone was recorded a few times. The V call is TRBV4-1, the J call TRBJ1-1, with D perhaps matching TRBD1 (6 bases). The germline V and J ends were trimmed by 0 bases and 3 bases, with 17 bases remaining between them. The V gene's germline CDR1 is MGHRA and CDR2 YSYEKL. This CDR3 spans 17 amino acids. The DNA of the CDR3 is TGCGCCAGCAGCCAAGATCGTAGTGGGACATCCGACACTGAAGCTTTCTTT. This codes for CASSQDRSGTSDTEAFF.

V usage is TRBV4-3 and J usage is TRBJ1-2; D is unclear. The CDR3 extends over 15 amino acids. V lost 0 bases and J lost 2, with 10 bases in between. Germline lookup yields CDR1 LGHNA and CDR2 YSLEER. In nucleotides, the CDR3 is TGCGCCAGCAGCCAAGATTTGGCAACAAACTATGGCTACACCTTC. Its protein product is CASSQDLATNYGYTF.

This clone was seen a few times. This chain joins TRBV5-6 and TRBJ2-7, with 8 bases lining up with TRBD1. This CDR3 contains 14 residues. With 0 bases clipped from V and 3 bases from J, the junction kept 2 bases outside the gene matches. The germline CDR1 and CDR2 sequences are SGHDT and YYEEEE. The CDR3 DNA sequence: TGTGCCAGCAGCTTGGAACAGGGGGGCTACGAGCAGTACTTC. Translated: CASSLEQGGYEQYF.

This clone appeared once. This chain links TRBV4-1 with TRBJ2-7, with 10 bases identical to TRBD1. CDR3 length: 14 amino acids. CDR1 is MGHRA and CDR2 is YSYEKL in the germline V gene. The junction had 6 bases not matched to a gene; V was cut back by 5 bases and J by 5 bases. CDR3 DNA: TGCGCCAGCAGCTCGACAGGGGGCATCGACGAGCAGTACTTC. Its protein is CASSSTGGIDEQYF.

The V call is TRBV5-1, the J call TRBJ2-1; 10 bases fit TRBD2. This CDR3 is built from 14 residues. Germline V gene data show CDR1 as SGHRS and CDR2 as YFSETQ. Germline trimming cut 7 bases from V and 8 bases from J; bases unmatched to any gene: 9. The CDR3 bases are TGCGCCAGCGACATAAGCGGGGGGGCGGATGAGCAGTTCTTC. Translation gives CASDISGGADEQFF.

Concerning this clone itself: A junction boundary mismatches the germline segment, possibly from a read error. The chain links TRBV5-6 to TRBJ1-2; 8 positions match TRBD1. The germline CDR1 and CDR2 sequences are SGHDT and YYEEEE. The CDR3 is 14 residues long. CDR3 region: CASSGTQGASGHTF. The CDR3 DNA is TGTGCCAGCAGCGGGACGCAGGGGGCTTCTGGCCACACCTTC.

The gene calls are TRBV5-4 and TRBJ1-5, with 9 bases identical to TRBD1. CDR1 is SGHNT and CDR2 is YYREEE in the germline V gene (reference sequence). With 5 bases clipped from V and 6 bases from J, the junction kept 6 bases outside the gene matches. The CDR3 totals 14 residues. CDR3 bases: TGTGCCAGCAGTAGACAGGGGGAAAGTCAGCCCCAGCATTTT. Encoded protein: CASSRQGESQPQHF. Full variable domain (missing parts from reference TRBV5-4 and TRBJ1-5): ETGVTQSPTHLIKTRGQQVTLRCSSQSGHNTVSWYQQALGQGPQFIFQYYREEENGRGNFPPRFSGLQFPNYSSELNVNALELDDSALYLCASSRQGESQPQHFGDGTRLSIL.

The chain combines TRBV2 with TRBJ2-1; 7 positions match TRBD1. This CDR3 contains 16 residues. The ends lost 6 bases at V and 7 bases at J; junction bases unmatched: 15. The V gene's germline CDR1 is SNHLY and CDR2 FYNNEI. The DNA for the CDR3 is TGTGCCAGCAGCAGGGACAGCACCTCCTTGGGGAATGAGCAGTTCTTC. Amino acid sequence: CASSRDSTSLGNEQFF.

The chain recombines TRBV6-5 with TRBJ1-1; unclear D gene. Germline V gives CDR1 MNHEY, CDR2 SVGAGI. With 0 bases removed from V and 1 base from J, the gap between germline ends came to 9 bases. The CDR3 covers 15 residues. In nucleotides, the CDR3 is TGTGCCAGCAGTTACTCACCGGAGCGGAACACTGAAGCTTTCTTT. Its protein product is CASSYSPERNTEAFF.

V gene TRBV6-1 combines with J gene TRBJ2-7; 9 bases match TRBD1. The CDR3 has 14 amino acids. Germline V gives CDR1 MNHNS, CDR2 SASEGT. The junction had 3 bases not matched to a gene; V was cut back by 4 bases and J by 2 bases. This CDR3 reads CASSGTGVTYEQYF. The CDR3 DNA reads as TGTGCCAGCAGTGGGACAGGGGTGACCTACGAGCAGTACTTC.